Each of the 27 T cell receptor beta chains below was sequenced from the same sample in a study of T cell responses to AZD1222 COVID-19 vaccine. Here immunoSEQ multiplex PCR was the method, and the copy in TCRdb shows in-frame clones only, minus some. Among fewer than 95,000 clones listed, around 91% were seen once. The material was peripheral blood, obtained 28 days after the second AZD1222 dose. These receptors originate from an adult who received the AZD1222 COVID-19 vaccine.

This clone has only a few counts. The V call is TRBV4-2, the J call TRBJ2-4, with D hard to call. The germline V and J ends were trimmed by 0 bases and 8 bases, with 8 bases remaining between them. This CDR3 region has 13 residues. Per the germline V gene, CDR1 is LGHNA and CDR2 is YNFKEQ. The chain's CDR3 is CASSQDGKDIQYF. The CDR3, as DNA: TGTGCCAGCAGCCAAGACGGCAAGGACATTCAGTACTTC.

The V and J genes are TRBV29-1 and TRBJ2-7; unclear D gene. The CDR3 has 12 amino acids. Per the germline V gene, CDR1 is SQVTM and CDR2 is ANQGSEA. Trimming pared 3 bases from V and 6 bases from J, leaving 12 bases between. In DNA, the CDR3 is TGCAGCGTTGATAAGGAACTTGGCGAGCAGTACTTC. This gives the protein CSVDKELGEQYF.

The CDR3 is CASSLMGGNSPLHF. CDR3 DNA: TGTGCCAGCAGTTTAATGGGGGGTAATTCACCCCTCCACTTT. The chain uses TRBV28 and TRBJ1-6; D perhaps matches TRBD1 (5 bases). This CDR3 is built from 14 residues. The ends were cut back, 2 bases at V and 6 bases at J, with 8 bases in the middle. The germline CDR1 and CDR2 sequences are MDHEN and SYDVKM.

This clone has just a few counts. J is TRBJ2-1 and V is TRBV10-2, with D perhaps matching TRBD1 (5 bases). The CDR3 sequence is 14 residues long. The V and J ends lost 4 bases and 2 bases respectively, with 9 bases between them. Germline assignment: CDR1 WSHSY and CDR2 SAAADI. The CDR3 coding sequence is TGCGCCAGCAGTGTGGGCAGGGCCTACAATGAGCAGTTCTTC. It codes for CASSVGRAYNEQFF.

The J gene is TRBJ1-2, the V gene TRBV7-9; maybe TRBD1 (5 bases). V was trimmed by 1 base and J by 7 bases, leaving 7 bases between them. Germline V CDR1 and CDR2: SEHNR, FQNEAQ (reference sequence). This CDR3 comprises 12 residues. DNA for the CDR3: TGTGCCAGCAGCTTAGACGGGGGTGGCTACACCTTC. As protein: CASSLDGGGYTF.

The chain is built from TRBV5-4 and TRBJ1-1; TRBD1 aligns across 8 bases. The germline V gene has CDR1 SGHNT and CDR2 YYREEE (reference sequence). With V trimmed by 2 bases and J by 0 bases, 9 bases remained unmatched. This CDR3 region has 17 residues. The CDR3 sequence is CASSLLFGQGMNTEAFF. DNA for the CDR3: TGTGCCAGCAGCTTACTTTTTGGACAGGGAATGAACACTGAAGCTTTCTTT.

The genes are TRBV5-1 and TRBJ1-3; possible D gene TRBD1, 6 bases. The CDR3 is made up of 15 amino acids. CDR1 is SGHRS, CDR2 YFSETQ, per germline. V was pared by 0 bases and J by 0 bases, with 7 bases between. CDR3 coding DNA: TGCGCCAGCAGCTTGGGCAGGGGCTCTGGAAACACCATATATTTT. It translates to CASSLGRGSGNTIYF.

The rearrangement links TRBV7-9 to TRBJ2-7; D gene unclear. Germline V gene sequence: CDR1 SEHNR, CDR2 FQNEAQ (reference sequence). Trimming cost V 2 bases and J 2 bases, with 4 bases left between them. The CDR3 is 12 residues long. In nucleotides, the CDR3 is TGTGCCAGCAGCTTAATTGCCTACGAGCAGTACTTC. Residues: CASSLIAYEQYF.

The CDR3 region is CAWSVGSLIGTTEAFF. The CDR3 DNA reads as TGTGCCTGGAGTGTGGGTAGCCTCATAGGGACCACTGAAGCTTTCTTT. The chain employs TRBV30 and TRBJ1-1; perhaps TRBD1 as D (5 bases). The germline V and J ends were trimmed by 0 bases and 4 bases, with 18 bases remaining between them. Germline V gives CDR1 GTSNPN, CDR2 SVGIG (reference sequence). The CDR3 covers 16 residues.

This clone has just one count. Other DNA sequences in the sample encode the same CDR3. The V and J genes are TRBV2 and TRBJ1-1; D is possibly TRBD1 (5 bases). The CDR3 consists of 14 residues. Looked up from germline, CDR1 is SNHLY and CDR2 is FYNNEI. V lost 6 bases and J lost 2, with 13 bases in between. The CDR3 DNA follows: TGTGCCAGCAGCAAGGGCCAGGGAAACACTGAAGCTTTCTTT. This sequence encodes CASSKGQGNTEAFF.

The gene calls are TRBV6-1 and TRBJ1-2; D is unclear. Germline lookup yields CDR1 MNHNS and CDR2 SASEGT. The CDR3 consists of 15 residues. Trimming stripped 1 base from V and 7 bases from J, with 16 bases between. The CDR3 DNA reads as TGTGCCAGCAGTGAAGGGTGGGTGAGCCATAGTGGCTACACCTTC. It encodes CASSEGWVSHSGYTF.

The chain joins TRBV7-2 to TRBJ2-2; 9 positions agree with TRBD1. Trimming removed 4 bases from V and 5 bases from J; junction bases left unmatched: 17. This CDR3 is built from 19 residues. The germline V gene encodes CDR1 SGHTA and CDR2 FQGNSA. The CDR3 protein is CASSSFFGTGTMVTGELFF. CDR3 sequence (DNA): TGTGCCAGCAGCTCCTTTTTTGGGACAGGGACTATGGTTACCGGGGAGCTGTTTTTT.

The chain combines TRBV19 with TRBJ1-5, with D possibly being TRBD1 (6 bases). This CDR3 contains 14 residues. Deletions cut 3 bases from V and 8 bases from J, with 14 bases between. In germline, CDR1 is LNHDA, CDR2 SQIVND (reference sequence). Here the CDR3 reads CASSIPPGAKPQHF. CDR3 DNA sequence: TGTGCCAGTAGTATCCCCCCGGGGGCCAAGCCCCAGCATTTT.

The chain employs TRBV9 and TRBJ1-1; D not certain. V shed 0 bases and J shed 0 bases, with 6 bases lying between them. The CDR3 contains 14 residues. The germline CDR1 and CDR2 sequences are SGDLS and YYNGEE. CDR3 nucleotides: TGTGCCAGCAGCGTAGTACAGATGAACACTGAAGCTTTCTTT. Its protein product is CASSVVQMNTEAFF.

The chain combines TRBV6-6 with TRBJ1-5, with TRBD1 matching over 10 bases. Germline V lookup: CDR1 MNHNY, CDR2 SVGAGI (reference sequence). The CDR3 length is 16 residues. J lost 6 bases, V lost 6 bases, and 11 bases had no gene match. The CDR3 DNA reads as TGTGCCAGCAGCAGAAGGGACAGGGGTCTAAGTCAGCCCCAGCATTTT. This gives the protein CASSRRDRGLSQPQHF.

In this sample, this clone turned up once. The chain carries TRBV29-1 and TRBJ1-1; TRBD1 is a possible D gene (6 bases). V lost 3 bases to trimming and J lost 0 bases, with 8 bases between them. This CDR3 is built from 13 residues. The germline gives CDR1 SQVTM, CDR2 ANQGSEA. CDR3 bases: TGCAGCGTTGAGGCAGGGGTGAACACTGAAGCTTTCTTT. The encoded protein is CSVEAGVNTEAFF.

The V and J genes are TRBV19 and TRBJ1-5; no firm D call. The germline V gene encodes CDR1 LNHDA and CDR2 SQIVND (reference sequence). V lost 4 bases to trimming and J lost 0 bases, with 7 bases between them. This CDR3 comprises 14 residues. The CDR3 sequence: CASSKGFSNQPQHF. DNA for the CDR3: TGTGCCAGTAGTAAGGGTTTTAGCAATCAGCCCCAGCATTTT.

The chain couples TRBV6-1 to TRBJ1-6, with unresolved D. The CDR3 runs to 16 residues. Looked up from germline, CDR1 is MNHNS and CDR2 is SASEGT. V dropped 2 bases and J dropped 7 bases, with 15 bases sitting between them. This CDR3 reads CASSESYRVLNSPLHF. Written as DNA, the CDR3 is TGTGCCAGCAGTGAATCCTACCGGGTCTTGAATTCACCCCTCCACTTT.

CDR3 coding DNA: TGTGCCAGCAGCCCAAACTCCGGGACAGCCTATGATACGCAGTATTTT. This codes for CASSPNSGTAYDTQYF. This rearrangement joins TRBV9 to TRBJ2-3; TRBD1 aligns across 7 bases. CDR3 length: 16 residues. The ends lost 4 bases at V and 6 bases at J; junction bases unmatched: 14. The germline CDR1 and CDR2 sequences are SGDLS and YYNGEE. The full variable domain, completed using reference TRBV9 and TRBJ2-3, is DSGVTQTPKHLITATGQRVTLRCSPRSGDLSVYWYQQSLDQGLQFLIQYYNGEERAKGNILERFSAQQFPDLHSELNLSSLELGDSALYFCASSPNSGTAYDTQYFGPGTRLTVL.

This clone was seen only once. The chain carries TRBV2 and TRBJ1-2; no clear D. V lost 11 bases and J 5 bases, leaving 18 bases between the germline ends. This CDR3 is built from 13 residues. Germline-derived CDR1 and CDR2 are SNHLY and FYNNEI. Written as DNA, the CDR3 is TGTGCCGGGAAAGGGCCCCAGACTTATGGCTACACCTTC. Its translation is CAGKGPQTYGYTF.

This chain links TRBV18 with TRBJ1-3; D is possibly TRBD1 (6 bases). From germline, CDR1 is KGHSH and CDR2 LQKENI. The CDR3 covers 16 residues. V dropped 4 bases and J dropped 2 bases, with 15 bases sitting between them. The CDR3 is CASSLFGQSTGNTIYF. The CDR3 DNA follows: TGTGCCAGCTCACTCTTCGGACAGTCCACTGGAAACACCATATATTTT. The full variable domain, in which reference TRBV18 and TRBJ1-3 provide the parts outside the CDR3, is NAGVMQNPRHLVRRRGQEARLRCSPMKGHSHVYWYRQLPEEGLKFMVYLQKENIIDESGMPKERFSAEFPKEGPSILRIQQVVRGDSAAYFCASSLFGQSTGNTIYFGEGSWLTVV.

V and J are TRBV3-1 (or the pseudogene TRBV3-2) and TRBJ1-2; D is uncertain. V was pared by 6 bases and J by 3 bases, with 20 bases between. Germline V gene lookup returns CDR1 LGHDT and CDR2 YNNKEL (reference sequence). The CDR3 spans 16 residues. DNA of the CDR3: TGTGCCAGCAGTCCCCATGAGGACTTTGGTGACTATGGCTACACCTTC. Translation: CASSPHEDFGDYGYTF.

The chain links TRBV15 to TRBJ1-4, with D hard to call. Deletions cut 0 bases from V and 8 bases from J, with 10 bases between. Germline V gene data show CDR1 as LNHNV and CDR2 as YYDKDF (reference sequence). The CDR3 consists of 14 residues. The CDR3 DNA is TGTGCCACCAGCAGAGATGGGGTTAGAGAAAAACTGTTTTTT. It encodes CATSRDGVREKLFF.

This chain uses TRBV19 with TRBJ1-2, with D unresolved. Trimming shortened V by 3 bases and J by 4 bases, and 15 bases separated the two germline ends. Germline V gene sequence: CDR1 LNHDA, CDR2 SQIVND (reference sequence). The CDR3 is 15 amino acids. CDR3: CASSMVRGTFYGYTF. As DNA, the CDR3 is TGTGCCAGTAGTATGGTTCGGGGAACCTTCTATGGCTACACCTTC.

The chain is built from TRBV30 and TRBJ2-1; D is possibly TRBD1 or TRBD2 (5 bases each). Germline V lookup: CDR1 GTSNPN, CDR2 SVGIG (reference sequence). The CDR3 contains 15 residues. V shed 5 bases and J shed 0 bases, with 14 bases lying between them. CDR3 loop: CAWDTGGSSYNEQFF. The CDR3 DNA sequence: TGTGCCTGGGACACAGGAGGCAGCTCCTACAATGAGCAGTTCTTC.

With regard to this clone: Other DNA sequences of this sample code for an identical CDR3. The V and J genes are TRBV18 and TRBJ1-1; D is perhaps TRBD1 (5 bases). V was trimmed by 0 bases and J by 3 bases, leaving 11 bases between them. CDR1 is KGHSH, CDR2 LQKENI, per germline. This CDR3 is 15 amino acids long. CDR3 residues: CASSPPAGRDTEAFF. CDR3 coding DNA: TGTGCCAGCTCACCACCTGCAGGGCGGGACACTGAAGCTTTCTTT.

This sequence joins TRBV10-2 and TRBJ2-2; TRBD2 matches at 15 bases. Germline V gene lookup returns CDR1 WSHSY and CDR2 SAAADI. With V trimmed by 6 bases and J by 1 base, 12 bases remained unmatched. This CDR3 contains 20 residues. The DNA of the CDR3 is TGCGCCAGCAGAGGACTAGCGGGGGGGCCTCTTTCTCGGAACACCGGGGAGCTGTTTTTT. It yields the protein CASRGLAGGPLSRNTGELFF.